These 16 T cell receptor beta chains were sequenced from one sample in a study of T cells in women clearing cervical HPV infection. The data were produced by immunoSEQ multiplex PCR, yet TCRdb's version contains in-frame clones alone and is incomplete. The table lists 30,000 to 40,000 clones, with approximately 1.5% in the top ten. The sample comprised blood buffy coat. The receptors derive from a woman between 18 and 70 years old with a cervical HPV16 infection that either progressed to CIN3+ or cleared (not recorded which).

As regards this clone: The read halts 3 residues ahead of the CDR3 end, with the missing end drawn from the germline J gene. The chain employs TRBV18 and TRBJ2-1, with TRBD1 matching 8 bases. J gave up 0 bases and V 4 bases, and 2 bases lay outside the gene matches. The CDR3 extends over 15 amino acids. Germline-derived CDR1 and CDR2 are KGHSH and LQKENI. CDR3 in amino acids: CASSRDRSSYNEQFF. The CDR3 DNA, read in part, is TGTGCCAGCTCACGGGACAGGAGCTCCTACAATGAG.

A remark on this clone: The read ends 3 residues shy of where the CDR3 ends; the end is completed using the germline J gene. The chain combines TRBV20-1 with TRBJ2-1; 11 bases map to TRBD2. This CDR3 region has 14 residues. V lost 1 base and J lost 4; bases outside the gene matches: 0. Per germline, CDR1 DFQATT and CDR2 SNEGSKA (reference sequence). The CDR3 protein is CSARASGGYNEQFF. The CDR3 bases that were read are TGCAGTGCTAGAGCTAGCGGGGGGTACAATGAG.

Comment on this clone: The read finishes 3 residues shy of the CDR3 end, and the germline J gene is used to complete it. The J gene is TRBJ2-3, the V gene TRBV7-2, with D possibly TRBD1 on 5 matching bases. CDR1 and CDR2 from the germline V gene are SGHTA and FQGNSA. CDR3 length: 15 amino acids. The V end lost 4 bases, the J end lost 1 base, and 12 bases lay between the germline ends. The CDR3 protein is CASSYQGTGTDTQYF. The covered CDR3 bases are TGTGCCAGCAGCTACCAGGGCACTGGCACAGATACG.

A word on this clone: The CDR3 goes on 3 residues after the read ends, and that part is filled in from the germline J gene. The chain employs TRBV6-2 or TRBV6-3 and TRBJ2-4, with a possible D match to TRBD1 (6 bases). Germline loops: CDR1 MNHEY, CDR2 SVGEGT. Trimming removed 2 bases from V and 8 bases from J, with 13 bases in between. The CDR3 runs 14 residues. The sequenced CDR3 bases are TGTGCCAGCAGTTACCTACAGGGCCGACACATT. Amino acids: CASSYLQGRHI. The CDR3 in its entirety is CASSYLQGRHIQYF.

Notes on this clone: The read ends 3 residues early relative to the CDR3; the germline J gene fills the gap. This chain joins TRBV7-3 and TRBJ2-5; the match to TRBD1 covers 8 bases. Germline V gene lookup returns CDR1 SGHTA and CDR2 FQGTGA. The CDR3 is 15 amino acids. V dropped 0 bases and J dropped 3; count of bases not matched to a gene: 3. CDR3 amino acids: CASSLTGTGEETQYF. The CDR3 DNA, read in part, is TGTGCCAGCAGCTTAACTGGGACAGGAGAAGAGACC. Combining the CDR3 with reference TRBV7-3 and TRBJ2-5 gives the whole variable domain GAGVSQTPSNKVTEKGKYVELRCDPISGHTALYWYRQSLGQGPEFLIYFQGTGAADDSGLPNDRFFAVRPEGSVSTLKIQRTERGDSAVYLCASSLTGTGEETQYFGPGTRLLVL.

A word on this clone: The CDR3 end is not reached by the read, which stops 3 residues before it; the germline J gene fills it in. V and J are TRBV7-9 and TRBJ2-3, with TRBD1 matching 7 bases. This CDR3 is 14 amino acids long. Germline V gives CDR1 SEHNR, CDR2 FQNEAQ (reference sequence). CDR3 residues: CASSSRGHEETQYF. The CDR3 DNA, read in part, is TGTGCCAGCAGCTCAAGGGGGCACGAAGAGACG.

Turning to this clone: The CDR3 end falls 3 residues outside the read, so it is completed with the germline J gene. The J gene is TRBJ1-6, the V gene TRBV19, with a weak D call TRBD1 (6 bases). The germline gives CDR1 LNHDA, CDR2 SQIVND (reference sequence). The CDR3 is 14 residues long. The V and J ends lost 5 bases and 7 bases respectively, with 12 bases between them. This CDR3 is CASSQGTGNSPLHF. The DNA read from the CDR3 is TGTGCCAGTAGTCAGGGGACGGGGAATTCACCC. The full variable domain, rest sourced from reference TRBV19 and TRBJ1-6, is DGGITQSPKYLFRKEGQNVTLSCEQNLNHDAMYWYRQDPGQGLRLIYYSQIVNDFQKGDIAEGYSVSREKKESFPLTVTSAQKNPTAFYLCASSQGTGNSPLHFGNGTRLTVT.

Comments on this clone: The read comes to an end 3 residues before the CDR3 does, leaving the germline J gene to fill in the end. This chain connects TRBV5-6 to TRBJ1-2, with TRBD1 identical over 7 bases. CDR3 length equals 15 residues. Germline loops: CDR1 SGHDT, CDR2 YYEEEE. After removal of 4 bases from V and 1 base from J, the junction contained 7 bases not matched to a gene. The DNA read from the CDR3 is TGTGCCAGCAGCACAGTCAACAGGGGTAACTATGGC. The encoded protein is CASSTVNRGNYG. The CDR3 reads in full as CASSTVNRGNYGYTF.

Note on this clone: Read data end 3 residues before the CDR3 end; the end is taken from the germline J gene. The J gene is TRBJ1-1, the V gene TRBV5-1; TRBD1 might be the D (5 bases). V lost 1 base to trimming and J lost 3 bases, with 10 bases between them. CDR1 SGHRS and CDR2 YFSETQ come from the germline V gene. This CDR3 region has 14 residues. This CDR3 reads CASSLRGAYTEAFF. The CDR3 bases that were read are TGCGCCAGCAGCTTGCGCGGGGCCTACACTGAA.

Regarding this clone: The read halts 3 residues ahead of the CDR3 end, with the missing end drawn from the germline J gene. The genes are TRBV20-1 and TRBJ2-1, with TRBD2 matching over 9 bases. V was clipped by 1 base and J by 4 bases; unmatched bases: 5. The CDR3 is 15 amino acids. Germline assignment: CDR1 DFQATT and CDR2 SNEGSKA (reference sequence). The CDR3 here is CSARVPSGVYNEQFF. The sequenced part of the CDR3 DNA is TGCAGTGCTAGAGTTCCTAGCGGGGTATACAATGAG.

Worth noting for this clone: Sequencing ends 3 residues short of the CDR3 end; the germline J gene provides the rest. Within the sample, other DNA sequences also encode this same CDR3. This rearrangement joins TRBV7-9 to TRBJ1-3; 7 bases agree with TRBD1. The germline V gene encodes CDR1 SEHNR and CDR2 FQNEAQ (reference sequence). After removal of 5 bases from V and 0 bases from J, the junction contained 1 base not matched to a gene. The CDR3 loop spans 14 amino acids. CDR3 in amino acids: CASSRDSSGNTIYF. The CDR3 bases that were read are TGTGCCAGCAGCCGGGACAGCTCTGGAAACACC.

CDR3 bases read: TGTGCCAGTAGCATTCGCAGGGGTAGAGAGACG. It specifies CASSIRRGRET. The CDR3 in its entirety is CASSIRRGRETQYF. The chain joins TRBV19 to TRBJ2-3; perhaps TRBD1 as D (6 bases). Read coverage stops 3 residues before the CDR3 terminus; the germline J gene supplies the remainder. CDR3 length: 14 amino acids. CDR1 and CDR2 from the germline V gene are LNHDA and SQIVND (reference sequence).

On this clone: The read halts 3 residues ahead of the CDR3 end, with the missing end drawn from the germline J gene. The chain joins TRBV11-2 to TRBJ1-3, with D unclear. CDR1 SGHAT and CDR2 FQNNGV come from the germline V gene. V shed 4 bases and J shed 4 bases, with 2 bases lying between them. This CDR3 comprises 11 residues. The CDR3 is CASSSGNTIYF. The sequenced CDR3 bases are TGTGCCAGCAGCTCGGGAAACACC.

For this clone: The CDR3 end falls 3 residues outside the read, so it is completed with the germline J gene. V and J are TRBV6-2 or TRBV6-3 and TRBJ2-3; D might be TRBD1 (5 bases). The CDR3 contains 17 residues. The germline gives CDR1 MNHEY, CDR2 SVGEGT. The ends were cut back, 5 bases at V and 3 bases at J, with 21 bases in the middle. The CDR3 sequence is CASSPYISRVRTDTQYF. CDR3 DNA (partial): TGTGCCAGCAGTCCCTATATTTCCAGGGTTAGGACAGATACG.

On this clone: The CDR3 is cut off 3 residues early in the read; its end comes from the germline J gene. The chain employs TRBV10-3 and TRBJ1-5; 9 bases agree with TRBD1. The CDR3 contains 14 residues. V gave up 4 bases and J gave up 7 bases; unmatched junction bases: 5. Germline V lookup: CDR1 ENHRY, CDR2 SYGVKD. The CDR3 loop is CAISGGQGNQPQHF. CDR3 DNA (partial): TGTGCCATCAGTGGCGGACAGGGGAACCAGCCC.

In regard to this clone: The CDR3 end lies 3 residues beyond the end of the read and is filled in from the germline J gene. In the same sample, other DNA sequences code for this CDR3. The genes are TRBV20-1 and TRBJ2-7; TRBD1 agrees at 8 bases. V shed 4 bases, J shed 3 bases, and the junction held 5 bases outside the gene matches. The CDR3 extends over 13 amino acids. CDR1 DFQATT and CDR2 SNEGSKA come from the germline V gene (reference sequence). The CDR3 DNA, read in part, is TGCAGTGCTATAAGGGACAGGCTCTACGAG. Amino acids: CSAIRDRLYE. The CDR3, in full, reads CSAIRDRLYEQYF.